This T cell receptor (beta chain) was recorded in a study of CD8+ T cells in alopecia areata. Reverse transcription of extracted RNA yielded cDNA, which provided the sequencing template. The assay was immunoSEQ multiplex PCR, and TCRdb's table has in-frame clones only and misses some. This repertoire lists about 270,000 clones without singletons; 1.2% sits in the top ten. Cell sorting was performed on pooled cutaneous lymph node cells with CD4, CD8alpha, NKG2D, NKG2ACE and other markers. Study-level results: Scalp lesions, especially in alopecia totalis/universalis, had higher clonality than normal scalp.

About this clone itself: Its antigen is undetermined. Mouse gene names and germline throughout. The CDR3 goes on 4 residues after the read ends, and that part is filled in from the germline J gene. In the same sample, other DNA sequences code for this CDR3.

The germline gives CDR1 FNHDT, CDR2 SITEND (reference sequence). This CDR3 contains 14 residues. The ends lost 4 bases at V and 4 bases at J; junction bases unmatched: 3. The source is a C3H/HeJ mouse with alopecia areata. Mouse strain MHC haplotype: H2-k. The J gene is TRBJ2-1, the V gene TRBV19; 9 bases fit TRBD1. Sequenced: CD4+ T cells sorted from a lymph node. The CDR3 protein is CASSSGTGYAEQFF. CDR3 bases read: TGTGCCAGCAGTTCCGGGACAGGGTATGCT.